This record concerns one T cell receptor (beta chain) sequence. The repertoire was sequenced with immunoSEQ multiplex PCR; TCRdb's copy has only in-frame clones and lacks some. The sample includes under 85,000 clones, around 94% of them seen just once. The CDR3 spans 17 residues. V lost 2 bases to trimming and J lost 4 bases, with 15 bases between them. Looked up from germline, CDR1 is MGHDK and CDR2 is SYGVNS. The data were obtained in a study of T cell changes during pregnancy in multiple sclerosis. This sequence joins TRBV25-1 and TRBJ2-6; D is possibly TRBD1 (5 bases). The receptor was isolated from a female donor with multiple sclerosis, enrolled in a pregnancy study. The material sequenced was peripheral blood, taken in the third trimester of pregnancy. CDR3 region: CASSEPAGARGANVLTF. CDR3 nucleotides: TGTGCCAGCAGTGAACCAGCTGGGGCGCGGGGGGCCAACGTCCTGACTTTC.